The 22 T cell receptor beta chains reported below all come from one sample, sequenced in a study of T cell repertoires in ileal Crohn's disease. TCRdb keeps only in-frame clones here, not all; method: immunoSEQ multiplex PCR. The sample consists of more than 7,000 clones, roughly 72% of them appearing once. Time point reported: neoterminal ileum biopsy at postoperative endoscopy, about 6 months after surgery. The specimen was ileal tissue. The receptors originated from an adult with Crohn's disease.

This chain links TRBV2 with TRBJ2-1; 10 positions match TRBD2. Losses at the gene ends were 5 bases for V and 4 bases for J; bases not matched to a gene: 8. Germline V gene sequence: CDR1 SNHLY, CDR2 FYNNEI. This CDR3 region has 16 residues. CDR3 DNA sequence: TGTGCCAGCAGTATCACTAGCGGGGCGGGATACAATGAGCAGTTCTTC. Its protein product is CASSITSGAGYNEQFF.

The chain combines TRBV5-5 with TRBJ1-3; tentatively, D is TRBD1 (6 bases). This CDR3 is built from 16 residues. Germline CDR1 and CDR2: SGHKS and YYEKEE (reference sequence). V dropped 2 bases and J dropped 0 bases, with 12 bases sitting between them. As DNA, the CDR3 is TGTGCCAGCAGCTTAGGACAGTCGGGCTCTGGAAACACCATATATTTT. This codes for CASSLGQSGSGNTIYF.

The chain links TRBV5-4 to TRBJ2-1; D possibly corresponds to TRBD1 (7 bases). This CDR3 is built from 16 residues. Germline CDR1 and CDR2: SGHNT and YYREEE (reference sequence). The V end was cut by 4 bases, the J end by 6 bases, with 20 bases between. CDR3 amino acids: CASSPQGGQLGNEQFF. For the CDR3, the DNA is TGTGCCAGCAGCCCTCAGGGGGGCCAATTGGGCAATGAGCAGTTCTTC.

The genes are TRBV5-5 and TRBJ2-3; D is unresolved. CDR1 and CDR2 from the germline V gene are SGHKS and YYEKEE (reference sequence). The CDR3 runs 14 residues. Trimming shortened V by 0 bases and J by 2 bases, and 7 bases separated the two germline ends. The CDR3 DNA sequence: TGTGCCAGCAGCTTGGAGTGGCTCACAGATACGCAGTATTTT. Translated, it gives CASSLEWLTDTQYF.

V and J are TRBV28 and TRBJ1-5, with 10 bases fitting TRBD1. There are 17 residues in the CDR3. Germline V gene data show CDR1 as MDHEN and CDR2 as SYDVKM. J gave up 2 bases and V 5 bases, and 9 bases lay outside the gene matches. The CDR3 loop is CASSPRTGGLGNQPQHF. The CDR3 DNA reads TGTGCCAGCAGTCCCAGGACAGGGGGGCTGGGCAATCAGCCCCAGCATTTT.

The chain links TRBV14 to TRBJ2-3, with 9 bases lining up with TRBD2. CDR1 is SGHDN, CDR2 FVKESK, per germline. J lost 0 bases, V lost 4 bases, and 11 bases had no gene match. This CDR3 contains 18 residues. CDR3 sequence reads: CASSRPGSLAGSTDTQYF. The CDR3 region has the DNA TGTGCCAGCAGCCGCCCCGGATCCCTAGCGGGGAGCACAGATACGCAGTATTTT. The entire variable domain, with the rest obtained from reference TRBV14 and TRBJ2-3, is as follows: EAGVTQFPSHSVIEKGQTVTLRCDPISGHDNLYWYRRVMGKEIKFLLHFVKESKQDESGMPNNRFLAERTGGTYSTLKVQPAELEDSGVYFCASSRPGSLAGSTDTQYFGPGTRLTVL.

This chain uses TRBV7-3 with TRBJ2-2; D is undetermined. Germline lookup yields CDR1 SGHTA and CDR2 FQGTGA. This CDR3 has 15 residues. Trimming removed 1 base from V and 1 base from J, with 7 bases in between. CDR3 sequence reads: CASSLSPGNTGELFF. Here the CDR3 DNA reads TGTGCCAGCAGCTTAAGCCCGGGGAACACCGGGGAGCTGTTTTTT.

V usage is TRBV5-1 and J usage is TRBJ1-1, with 7 bases fitting TRBD1. V gave up 1 base and J gave up 3 bases; unmatched junction bases: 6. This CDR3 spans 15 amino acids. Germline-derived CDR1 and CDR2 are SGHRS and YFSETQ. CDR3 in amino acids: CASSLKGAADTEAFF. The DNA of the CDR3 is TGCGCCAGCAGCTTGAAGGGGGCGGCGGACACTGAAGCTTTCTTT.

The J gene is TRBJ1-4, the V gene TRBV7-8, with TRBD1 identical over 7 bases. The CDR3 sequence is 16 residues long. V lost 1 base to trimming and J lost 5 bases; unmatched junction nucleotides: 7. Germline CDR1 is SGHVS and CDR2 is FQNEAQ. The CDR3 loop is CASSLGARGINEKLFF. CDR3 DNA sequence: TGTGCCAGCAGCTTAGGGGCCAGGGGGATAAATGAAAAACTGTTTTTT.

This clone was counted once. This rearrangement joins TRBV6-4 to TRBJ1-5; D is uncertain. The germline gives CDR1 MRHNA, CDR2 SNTAGT. Trimming left V 3 bases short and J 5 bases short, with 14 bases between. This CDR3 region has 15 residues. CDR3 sequence: CASSEAGGPYQPQHF. CDR3 bases: TGTGCCAGCAGTGAAGCTGGAGGTCCTTATCAGCCCCAGCATTTT.

The rearrangement links TRBV7-3 to TRBJ2-7; 8 nucleotides agree with TRBD2. This CDR3 is built from 13 residues. V lost 6 bases and J lost 6; bases outside the gene matches: 7. In germline, CDR1 is SGHTA, CDR2 FQGTGA. The CDR3: CASSYGAGGEQYF. Written as DNA, the CDR3 is TGTGCCAGCAGTTATGGGGCGGGGGGCGAGCAGTACTTC.

J is TRBJ1-2 and V is TRBV15, with TRBD1 matching over 12 bases. The CDR3 is 14 residues long. The ends lost 5 bases at V and 7 bases at J; junction bases unmatched: 5. Germline values: CDR1 LNHNV, CDR2 YYDKDF (reference sequence). The CDR3 bases are TGTGCCACCAGCGGGGGACAGGGGGCTGGTGGCTACACCTTC. Translating it yields CATSGGQGAGGYTF. The full variable domain, completed using reference TRBV15 and TRBJ1-2, is DAMVIQNPRYQVTQFGKPVTLSCSQTLNHNVMYWYQQKSSQAPKLLFHYYDKDFNNEADTPDNFQSRRPNTSFCFLDIRSPGLGDTAMYLCATSGGQGAGGYTFGSGTRLTVV.

In the case of this clone: Other nucleotide sequences from this sample produce the same CDR3. The chain employs TRBV5-4 and TRBJ2-5, with D possibly TRBD2 on 5 matching bases. In germline, CDR1 is SGHNT, CDR2 YYREEE (reference sequence). CDR3 length: 13 amino acids. The V end was cut by 1 base, the J end by 5 bases, with 9 bases between. The CDR3 coding sequence is TGTGCCAGCAGCTTGAAAGGCGGGGAGACCCAGTACTTC. Translation gives CASSLKGGETQYF.

This clone showed up just a few times. This chain links TRBV29-1 with TRBJ1-5; a weak D match, TRBD1 (5 bases). This CDR3 is built from 13 residues. In germline, CDR1 is SQVTM, CDR2 ANQGSEA. Trimming took off 3 bases at V and 5 bases at J, with 11 bases between the two ends. As DNA, the CDR3 is TGCAGCGTTGAGGCAGGGAGGGATCAGCCCCAGCATTTT. This gives the protein CSVEAGRDQPQHF.

The rearrangement links TRBV18 to TRBJ1-6, with 12 bases identical to TRBD1. Germline trimming cut 3 bases from V and 7 bases from J; bases unmatched to any gene: 1. This CDR3 spans 15 amino acids. Germline V CDR1 and CDR2: KGHSH, LQKENI. The CDR3 loop is CASSPGQGANSPLHF. The CDR3 DNA sequence: TGTGCCAGCTCACCGGGACAGGGGGCGAATTCACCCCTCCACTTT. The full variable domain, rest sourced from reference TRBV18 and TRBJ1-6, is NAGVMQNPRHLVRRRGQEARLRCSPMKGHSHVYWYRQLPEEGLKFMVYLQKENIIDESGMPKERFSAEFPKEGPSILRIQQVVRGDSAAYFCASSPGQGANSPLHFGNGTRLTVT.

This clone occurred a few times. This chain joins TRBV11-2 and TRBJ2-5; 9 nucleotides line up with TRBD2. After removal of 3 bases from V and 5 bases from J, the junction contained 4 bases not matched to a gene. CDR3 length: 14 residues. In germline, CDR1 is SGHAT, CDR2 FQNNGV. The CDR3 DNA sequence: TGTGCCAGCAGCTTGGGCAGCGGGGGGGAGACCCAGTACTTC. Amino acids: CASSLGSGGETQYF.

This clone is a singleton in its sample. The rearrangement joins TRBV25-1 to TRBJ2-3; D is unresolved. CDR1 is MGHDK, CDR2 SYGVNS, per germline. V shed 2 bases and J shed 8 bases, with 11 bases lying between them. This CDR3 is built from 13 residues. The CDR3 DNA sequence: TGTGCCAGCAGTGAACCCCTCCCCCTTACGCAGTATTTT. As protein: CASSEPLPLTQYF.

The table lists this clone with a few counts. The chain has TRBV11-2 and TRBJ2-7; TRBD2 matches 9 bases. The CDR3 is 16 residues long. Trimming at V came to 1 base and at J to 2 bases, leaving 6 bases not matched to a gene. CDR1 and CDR2 from the germline V gene are SGHAT and FQNNGV. This CDR3 is CASSLGSSGGPYEQYF. CDR3 in DNA: TGTGCCAGCAGCTTAGGGTCCAGCGGGGGGCCCTACGAGCAGTACTTC.

The CDR3 DNA follows: TGCAGCACCAGACAAGGTTCCTACGAGCAGTACTTC. Protein product: CSTRQGSYEQYF. The chain has TRBV29-1 and TRBJ2-5; D unclear. The DNA matches TRBJ2-7 better at its end, which makes the J call doubtful. The CDR3 runs 12 residues. Germline lookup yields CDR1 SQVTM and CDR2 ANQGSEA.

This chain links TRBV5-4 with TRBJ2-1, with D perhaps matching TRBD1 (7 bases). This CDR3 is built from 14 residues. The germline V and J ends were trimmed by 4 bases and 7 bases, with 15 bases remaining between them. CDR1 and CDR2 from the germline V gene are SGHNT and YYREEE (reference sequence). The CDR3, as DNA: TGTGCCAGCAGCGGAGGGACAGACTTTAATGAGCAGTTCTTC. Its protein product is CASSGGTDFNEQFF.

The chain joins TRBV20-1 to TRBJ2-7, with D perhaps TRBD2 (5 bases). Trimming took 4 bases from V and 6 from J, leaving 10 bases between them. The CDR3 has 11 residues. Germline loops: CDR1 DFQATT, CDR2 SNEGSKA (reference sequence). CDR3 coding DNA: TGCAGTGCTATCGGGGTCGGCGAGCAGTACTTC. This encodes CSAIGVGEQYF.

The J gene is TRBJ1-1, the V gene TRBV9; D is unclear. Germline CDR1 is SGDLS and CDR2 is YYNGEE. The V end was cut by 6 bases, the J end by 1 base, with 10 bases between. The CDR3 length is 13 residues. DNA of the CDR3: TGTGCCAGCAACCGCGAGGAGAACACTGAAGCTTTCTTT. Translating it yields CASNREENTEAFF.